A single sample gave rise to the 8 T cell receptor beta chains below, sequenced in a study of neoadjuvant nivolumab and ipilimumab in lung cancer. Method: immunoSEQ multiplex PCR; TCRdb's copy keeps in-frame clones and lacks some. Of around 20,000 clones in the sample, roughly 79% are singletons; the top ten hold around 8.6%. The source was tumor tissue, collected after neoadjuvant nivolumab, alone or with ipilimumab, at or shortly before surgery. The source is an adult with non-small cell lung cancer.

In this sample, this clone turned up a few times. The chain carries TRBV18 and TRBJ1-1; no clear D. With 6 bases removed from V and 0 bases from J, the gap between germline ends came to 8 bases. Germline CDR1 is KGHSH and CDR2 is LQKENI. The CDR3 is 13 amino acids. CDR3 sequence reads: CASSINMNTEAFF. In DNA, the CDR3 is TGTGCCAGCTCGATAAATATGAACACTGAAGCTTTCTTT.

This clone appeared a single time. The chain joins TRBV5-1 to TRBJ1-2; D possibly corresponds to TRBD1 (5 bases). The CDR3 spans 14 residues. V lost 4 bases and J lost 4, with 14 bases in between. The germline gives CDR1 SGHRS, CDR2 YFSETQ. CDR3 amino acids: CASSAGGVGYGYTF. DNA for the CDR3: TGCGCCAGCAGCGCCGGGGGGGTAGGCTATGGCTACACCTTC. Combining the CDR3 with reference TRBV5-1 and TRBJ1-2 gives the whole variable domain KAGVTQTPRYLIKTRGQQVTLSCSPISGHRSVSWYQQTPGQGLQFLFEYFSETQRNKGNFPGRFSGRQFSNSRSEMNVSTLELGDSALYLCASSAGGVGYGYTFGSGTRLTVV.

A word on this clone: At one end, the junction sequence differs from germline, possibly due to a read error. J is TRBJ2-3 and V is TRBV5-1; TRBD2 agrees at 10 bases. Germline V gene data show CDR1 as SGHRS and CDR2 as YFSETQ. CDR3 size: 13 residues. The CDR3 protein is CASSLTSGTLPYF. CDR3 nucleotide sequence: TGCGCCAGCAGCTTGACTAGCGGGACTCTCCCATACTTT.

The chain is built from TRBV4-3 and TRBJ1-2; 7 bases align to TRBD1. The CDR3 loop spans 17 amino acids. Germline CDR1 LGHNA, CDR2 YSLEER. The V and J ends lost 4 bases and 3 bases, in that order; junction bases with no gene match: 14. The CDR3 here is CASSPYAGTDFDYGYTF. The CDR3 nucleotides read TGCGCCAGCAGCCCTTATGCGGGGACAGACTTTGACTATGGCTACACCTTC.

V and J are TRBV7-9 and TRBJ1-4; 11 bases are shared with TRBD1. Germline V gene data show CDR1 as SEHNR and CDR2 as FQNEAQ (reference sequence). With V trimmed by 5 bases and J by 2 bases, 4 bases remained unmatched. The CDR3 runs to 16 residues. The CDR3 DNA reads as TGTGCCAGCAGCCAGGACAGGGGGCATACTAATGAAAAACTGTTTTTT. Its protein is CASSQDRGHTNEKLFF.

The CDR3 coding sequence is TGTGCCAGCAGCAACCGGGAGCAAGCTTTCTTT. Translation gives CASSNREQAFF. The gene calls are TRBV5-5 and TRBJ1-1; D unclear. This CDR3 has 11 amino acids. V lost 4 bases and J 9 bases, leaving 10 bases between the germline ends. Germline V gives CDR1 SGHKS, CDR2 YYEKEE (reference sequence).

The chain combines TRBV6-5 with TRBJ2-7; no reliable D call. There are 12 residues in the CDR3. V was cut by 6 bases and J by 4 bases, with 10 bases left in between. CDR1 and CDR2 (germline): MNHEY, SVGAGI. This chain's CDR3 is CASSSTVYEQYF. In DNA form, the CDR3 reads TGTGCCAGCAGCTCCACAGTTTACGAGCAGTACTTC.

This clone was detected only once. V is TRBV7-2 and J is TRBJ1-5, with TRBD1 as a possible D gene (6 bases). The germline V and J ends were trimmed by 5 bases and 11 bases, with 19 bases remaining between them. From germline, CDR1 is SGHTA and CDR2 FQGNSA. The CDR3 loop spans 14 amino acids. The CDR3: CASSPRGGQGAQHF. Written as DNA, the CDR3 is TGTGCCAGCAGCCCTCGGGGGGGCCAAGGGGCCCAGCATTTT. Full variable domain (outside the CDR3, taken from reference TRBV7-2 and TRBJ1-5): GAGVSQSPSNKVTEKGKDVELRCDPISGHTALYWYRQSLGQGLEFLIYFQGNSAPDKSGLPSDRFSAERTGGSVSTLTIQRTQQEDSAVYLCASSPRGGQGAQHFGDGTRLSIL.